This TCR beta chain was captured in a study of shared clonotypes between healthy human individuals. This table comes from immunoSEQ multiplex PCR, and its TCRdb copy is limited to in-frame clones, with some not included. Of approximately 810,000 clones listed, 80% to 95% are singletons. Terminally differentiated effector memory CD45RA+ cells were excluded from the naive CD8 cells, which were CD45RO-negative and positively selected for CCR7. Germline V lookup: CDR1 SGHAT, CDR2 FQNNGV. This CDR3 is 14 amino acids long. The V end was cut by 1 base, the J end by 8 bases, with 12 bases between. The V call is TRBV11-2, the J call TRBJ2-1; D possibly corresponds to TRBD2 (7 bases). The source material was naive CD8+ T cells sorted from blood. The sequence was collected from a man younger than 40 in good health. CDR3 region: CASSLGGGGYEQFF. The CDR3 DNA is TGTGCCAGCAGCTTAGGAGGGGGGGGCTATGAGCAGTTCTTC.